Presented here are 22 T cell receptor beta chains from one specimen sequenced in a study of shared clonotypes between healthy human individuals. CD45RO-negative, CCR7-selected cells formed the naive CD8 fraction, which excluded terminally differentiated effector memory CD45RA+ cells. Using immunoSEQ multiplex PCR, the repertoire was profiled, and TCRdb retains in-frame clones only, with some absent. The table includes about 2.1 million clones, roughly 93% detected once. Sequencing used naive CD8+ T cells from PBMCs. These receptors originate from a man aged 18 to 30 in good health. Some clones in this sample may be carry-over from other donors' samples.

CDR3 DNA sequence: TGTGCCAGCAGCTTAGTGCAGATGGGGGGGAATCAGCCCCAGCATTTT. It yields the protein CASSLVQMGGNQPQHF. This chain connects TRBV7-8 to TRBJ1-5, with a weak D call TRBD1 (5 bases). The V and J ends lost 1 base and 4 bases respectively, with 14 bases between them. Germline V gene lookup returns CDR1 SGHVS and CDR2 FQNEAQ. This CDR3 is built from 16 residues.

The gene calls are TRBV5-4 and TRBJ1-2, with D hard to call. CDR1 is SGHNT and CDR2 is YYREEE in the germline V gene (reference sequence). This CDR3 is 11 amino acids long. Trimming pared 5 bases from V and 1 base from J, leaving 3 bases between. CDR3 nucleotide sequence: TGTGCCAGCAGGAATAACTATGGCTACACCTTC. It encodes CASRNNYGYTF.

This clone was seen once. V and J are TRBV6-5 and TRBJ2-1; 7 bases align to TRBD2. This CDR3 contains 15 residues. Germline lookup yields CDR1 MNHEY and CDR2 SVGAGI. V was pared by 9 bases and J by 4 bases, with 12 bases of the junction left unmatched. CDR3 sequence reads: CASHPRDYGYNEQFF. The CDR3 region has the DNA TGTGCCAGTCACCCCCGGGACTATGGGTACAATGAGCAGTTCTTC.

The V call is TRBV7-6, the J call TRBJ2-1; D is perhaps TRBD2 (6 bases). The germline V and J ends were trimmed by 0 bases and 7 bases, with 16 bases remaining between them. Germline V CDR1 and CDR2: SGHVS, FNYEAQ. CDR3 size: 16 residues. As DNA, the CDR3 is TGTGCCAGCAGCTTAGCGGGGGGAAAGGCGCGGAATGAGCAGTTCTTC. It yields the protein CASSLAGGKARNEQFF.

This sequence joins TRBV19 and TRBJ2-7; D possibly corresponds to TRBD2 (5 bases). The CDR3 is made up of 12 amino acids. CDR1 and CDR2 (germline): LNHDA, SQIVND (reference sequence). The V gene lost 1 base and the J gene lost 6 bases, with 7 bases spanning the gap. DNA of the CDR3: TGTGCCAGTAGTATAGGCAGCGGCGAGCAGTACTTC. Translating it yields CASSIGSGEQYF.

The V call is TRBV6-1, the J call TRBJ2-2; 9 bases are a match to TRBD2. The J segment lost 6 bases and the V segment lost 3 bases, leaving 2 bases of the junction unmatched. This CDR3 has 14 amino acids. Germline CDR1 is MNHNS and CDR2 is SASEGT. The CDR3 nucleotides read TGTGCCAGCAGTGAGGGGACTAGCCCCGGGGAGCTGTTTTTT. Residues: CASSEGTSPGELFF.

This rearrangement joins TRBV2 to TRBJ2-1, with TRBD1 matching over 10 bases. There are 15 residues in the CDR3. Germline CDR1 SNHLY, CDR2 FYNNEI. V was clipped by 4 bases and J by 9 bases; unmatched bases: 9. The chain's CDR3 is CASSGDRGGPGEQFF. CDR3 nucleotide sequence: TGTGCCAGCAGTGGGGACAGGGGTGGCCCTGGTGAGCAGTTCTTC.

The V gene is TRBV7-9, the J gene TRBJ2-7; 8 bases are a match to TRBD1. This CDR3 spans 16 amino acids. Germline assignment: CDR1 SEHNR and CDR2 FQNEAQ (reference sequence). The V and J ends lost 1 base and 0 bases, in that order; junction bases with no gene match: 5. The DNA of the CDR3 is TGTGCCAGCAGCTTAGGTATTACAGGGGGCTCCTACGAGCAGTACTTC. The encoded protein is CASSLGITGGSYEQYF.

The rearrangement joins TRBV19 to TRBJ2-6, with 9 bases fitting TRBD2. J gave up 0 bases and V 5 bases, and 11 bases lay outside the gene matches. In germline, CDR1 is LNHDA, CDR2 SQIVND (reference sequence). The CDR3 length is 19 residues. The CDR3 DNA follows: TGTGCCAGTAGTCAGATAGCGGGAGCCTTACTCTCTGGGGCCAACGTCCTGACTTTC. Translating gives CASSQIAGALLSGANVLTF.

This clone has a single count. V is TRBV27 and J is TRBJ2-7; 8 positions agree with TRBD1. The ends lost 1 base at V and 5 bases at J; junction bases unmatched: 10. Germline loops: CDR1 MNHEY, CDR2 SMNVEV (reference sequence). The CDR3 is 16 amino acids. The CDR3 DNA reads as TGTGCCAGCAGTTTATTGGGACAGGCCAATCCTAACGAGCAGTACTTC. It yields the protein CASSLLGQANPNEQYF.

This chain links TRBV28 with TRBJ2-3; D is uncertain. V was trimmed by 3 bases and J by 3 bases, leaving 7 bases between them. From germline, CDR1 is MDHEN and CDR2 SYDVKM. The CDR3 runs 13 residues. CDR3 sequence (DNA): TGTGCCAGCAGTTTGGCACTGACAGATACGCAGTATTTT. This codes for CASSLALTDTQYF.

CDR3 in DNA: TGCGCCAGCAGCCAGGATTGGCAGGCCAGGACCTACAATGAGCAGTTCTTC. This translates into CASSQDWQARTYNEQFF. The genes are TRBV4-3 and TRBJ2-1; D gene unclear. This CDR3 contains 17 residues. The V end was cut by 3 bases, the J end by 2 bases, with 17 bases between. CDR1 is LGHNA, CDR2 YSLEER, per germline.

V gene TRBV5-1 combines with J gene TRBJ2-7; D is undetermined. The germline gives CDR1 SGHRS, CDR2 YFSETQ. The CDR3 is 15 residues long. Trimming pared 4 bases from V and 0 bases from J, leaving 14 bases between. This CDR3 is CASSPDSRGSYEQYF. CDR3 coding DNA: TGCGCCAGCAGCCCGGATAGCCGCGGCTCCTACGAGCAGTACTTC. The full variable domain, its missing parts supplied by reference TRBV5-1 and TRBJ2-7, is KAGVTQTPRYLIKTRGQQVTLSCSPISGHRSVSWYQQTPGQGLQFLFEYFSETQRNKGNFPGRFSGRQFSNSRSEMNVSTLELGDSALYLCASSPDSRGSYEQYFGPGTRLTVT.

A word on this clone: The identical CDR3 is also encoded by other nucleotide sequences in the sample. The V and J genes are TRBV27 and TRBJ2-7; 7 nucleotides match TRBD1. The V gene's germline CDR1 is MNHEY and CDR2 SMNVEV (reference sequence). The junction had 9 bases not matched to a gene; V was cut back by 8 bases and J by 2 bases. This CDR3 contains 14 residues. The CDR3 coding sequence is TGTGCCAGCTCCCTAAGGGGACAGACCTACGAGCAGTACTTC. Protein product: CASSLRGQTYEQYF.

This chain uses TRBV6-1 with TRBJ1-1, with 7 bases that match TRBD1. Germline CDR1 and CDR2: MNHNS and SASEGT. CDR3 length: 15 residues. V lost 0 bases to trimming and J lost 8 bases; unmatched junction nucleotides: 9. Here the CDR3 reads CASSEAGSRDSEAFF. The CDR3 DNA follows: TGTGCCAGCAGTGAAGCTGGGAGCCGGGACAGCGAAGCTTTCTTT.

The J gene is TRBJ2-3, the V gene TRBV21-1; the DNA was not used to check the table's D call, TRBD2. TRBV21-1 is reported as a pseudogene. The CDR3 extends over 18 amino acids. The CDR3 loop is CASQYEREGSRSTDTQYF. The CDR3 DNA is TGTGCCAGCCAGTATGAGCGGGAGGGATCCCGTAGCACAGATACGCAGTATTTT.

CDR3 nucleotides: TGTGCCAGCAGCACCCTCGGGACAGAATATGGCTACACCTTC. Protein product: CASSTLGTEYGYTF. This rearrangement joins TRBV13 to TRBJ1-2; TRBD1 aligns across 7 bases. From germline, CDR1 is PRHDT and CDR2 FYEKMQ (reference sequence). With 5 bases clipped from V and 5 bases from J, the junction kept 8 bases outside the gene matches. The length of the CDR3 is 14 residues.

V usage is TRBV29-1 and J usage is TRBJ1-1; 8 bases are shared with TRBD1. Trimming at V came to 4 bases and at J to 1 base, leaving 5 bases not matched to a gene. Per the germline V gene, CDR1 is SQVTM and CDR2 is ANQGSEA. The CDR3 runs 14 residues. CDR3 residues: CSVGTGIGNTEAFF. Here the CDR3 DNA reads TGCAGCGTTGGGACAGGGATCGGGAACACTGAAGCTTTCTTT.

V and J are TRBV29-1 and TRBJ1-3; TRBD1 matches at 9 bases. Germline V gives CDR1 SQVTM, CDR2 ANQGSEA. V lost 4 bases and J lost 1; bases outside the gene matches: 14. This CDR3 has 18 residues. The DNA for the CDR3 is TGCAGCGTTGTATTCCTCGCCACAGGGGGCCGGTCTGGAAACACCATATATTTT. Translating gives CSVVFLATGGRSGNTIYF.

The chain couples TRBV5-1 to TRBJ2-7, with D perhaps matching TRBD2 (6 bases). V lost 4 bases and J lost 5, with 22 bases in between. CDR3 size: 16 residues. In germline, CDR1 is SGHRS, CDR2 YFSETQ. CDR3 DNA sequence: TGCGCCAGCAGCCCCCCAAAAATCGGGGGTCGCGACGAGCAGTACTTC. Residues: CASSPPKIGGRDEQYF.

The chain has TRBV19 and TRBJ2-7; tentatively, D is TRBD1 (6 bases). The length of the CDR3 is 15 residues. Germline V gene data show CDR1 as LNHDA and CDR2 as SQIVND (reference sequence). V was pared by 9 bases and J by 5 bases, with 23 bases between. CDR3 nucleotides: TGTGCCAGCAGACCGTTAGGGACAAGGGGTGACGAGCAGTACTTC. This gives the protein CASRPLGTRGDEQYF.

The rearrangement joins TRBV7-2 to TRBJ1-5; D is perhaps TRBD1 (6 bases). The CDR3 has 16 residues. The V gene lost 6 bases and the J gene lost 6 bases, with 21 bases spanning the gap. The germline V gene encodes CDR1 SGHTA and CDR2 FQGNSA. CDR3 sequence (DNA): TGTGCCAGCAGACCCCTTCGAGGGGGTCTTGTTCAGCCCCAGCATTTT. It encodes CASRPLRGGLVQPQHF.